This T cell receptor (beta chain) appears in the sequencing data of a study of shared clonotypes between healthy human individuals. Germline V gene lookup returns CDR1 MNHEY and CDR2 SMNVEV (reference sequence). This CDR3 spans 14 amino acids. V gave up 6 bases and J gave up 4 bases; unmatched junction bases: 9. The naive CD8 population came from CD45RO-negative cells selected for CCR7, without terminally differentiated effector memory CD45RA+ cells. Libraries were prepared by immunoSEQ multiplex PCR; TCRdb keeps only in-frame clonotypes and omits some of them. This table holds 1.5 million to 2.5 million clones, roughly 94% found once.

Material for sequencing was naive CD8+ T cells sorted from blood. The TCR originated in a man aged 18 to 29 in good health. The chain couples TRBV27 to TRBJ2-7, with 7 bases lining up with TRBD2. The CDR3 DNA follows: TGTGCCAGCAGCCCATGGGCTAGCGGTTACGAGCAGTACTTC. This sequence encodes CASSPWASGYEQYF.